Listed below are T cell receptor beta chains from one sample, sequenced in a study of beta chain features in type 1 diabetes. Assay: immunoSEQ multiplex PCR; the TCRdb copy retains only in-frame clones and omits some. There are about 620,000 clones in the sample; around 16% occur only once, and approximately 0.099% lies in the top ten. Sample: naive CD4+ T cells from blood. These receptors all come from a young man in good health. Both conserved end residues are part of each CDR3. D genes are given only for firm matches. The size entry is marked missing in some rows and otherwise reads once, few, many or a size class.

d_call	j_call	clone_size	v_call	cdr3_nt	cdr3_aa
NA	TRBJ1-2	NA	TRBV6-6	TGTGCCAGCAGTTTGGACAGCCGACCCTATGGCTACACCTTC	CASSLDSRPYGYTF
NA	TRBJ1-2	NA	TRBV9	TGTGCCAGCAGCGAGGGTTACGGCTACACCTTC	CASSEGYGYTF
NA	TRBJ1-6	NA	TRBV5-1	TGCGCCAGCAGCTTTAAGGGGATGAATTCACCCCTCCACTTT	CASSFKGMNSPLHF
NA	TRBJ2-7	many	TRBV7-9	TGTGCCAGCAGCTTGGGCGACAGCCGAACCTACGAGCAGTACTTC	CASSLGDSRTYEQYF
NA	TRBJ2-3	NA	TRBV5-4	TGTGCCAGCAGCTACGGACAGAGCACAGATACGCAGTATTTT	CASSYGQSTDTQYF
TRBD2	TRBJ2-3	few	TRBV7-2	TGTGCCAGCAGCGTTCAGTACGGCGGGAGATGGGGAGATACGCAGTATTTT	CASSVQYGGRWGDTQYF
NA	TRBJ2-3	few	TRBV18	TGTGCCAGCTCACCACCGACTTGGACAGACGACACAGATACGCAGTATTTT	CASSPPTWTDDTDTQYF
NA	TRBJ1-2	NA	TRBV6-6	TGTGCCAGCAGTTACTCGTTAGGGGAAGGTAGTTATGGCTACACCTTC	CASSYSLGEGSYGYTF
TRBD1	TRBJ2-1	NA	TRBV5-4	TGTGCCAGCAGCTTGGGAGGGACAGGGGGCGTGAATGAGCAGTTCTTC	CASSLGGTGGVNEQFF
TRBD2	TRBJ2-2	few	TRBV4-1	TGCGCCAGCAGCAAGGGCCCAGGGTTAGCGGGTGGACCGGCCGGGGAGCTGTTTTTT	CASSKGPGLAGGPAGELFF
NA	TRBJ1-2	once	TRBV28	TGTGCCAGCAGTTTATATATCCCTCTCGGTCAAAGGCGGGATGGCTACACCTTC	CASSLYIPLGQRRDGYTF
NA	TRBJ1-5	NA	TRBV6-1	TGTGCCAGCCTCGACCCCAGTCAGCCCCAGCATTTT	CASLDPSQPQHF
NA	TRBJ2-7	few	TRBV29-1	TGCAGCGTCAACCCGGGGAACGAGCAGTACTTC	CSVNPGNEQYF
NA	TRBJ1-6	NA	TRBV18	TGTGCCAGCTCACCCCTGGCACTTAATTCACCCCTCCACTTT	CASSPLALNSPLHF
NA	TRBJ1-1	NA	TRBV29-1	TGCAGCCTCCGGAAGTCAGGCAGGGTGAACACTGAAGCTTTCTTT	CSLRKSGRVNTEAFF
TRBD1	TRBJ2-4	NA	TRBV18	TGTGCCAGCTCATTGGACAGGGGCGGCATTCAGTACTTC	CASSLDRGGIQYF
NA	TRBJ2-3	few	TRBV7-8	TGTGCCAGCAGCCAGGTCGGGAGCACAGATACGCAGTATTTT	CASSQVGSTDTQYF
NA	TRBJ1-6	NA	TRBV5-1	TGCGCCAGCAGCTCGACAGGATTGGAATCACCCCTCCACTTT	CASSSTGLESPLHF
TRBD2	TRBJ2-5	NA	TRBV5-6	TGTGCCAGCAGCTGGGACTATCAAGAGACCCAGTACTTC	CASSWDYQETQYF
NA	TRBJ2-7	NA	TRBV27	TGTGCCAGCAGTCTTACCATACCGTTGAGCTCCTACGAGCAGTACTTC	CASSLTIPLSSYEQYF
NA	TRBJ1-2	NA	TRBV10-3	TGTGCCACCGTTTCTCAGGGAGCCTATGGCTACACCTTC	CATVSQGAYGYTF
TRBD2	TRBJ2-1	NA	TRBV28	TGTGCCAGCAGTTTATCTACGGGACTAGCGGGAGTAAATGAGCAGTTCTTC	CASSLSTGLAGVNEQFF
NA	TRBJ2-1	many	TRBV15	TGTGCCACCAGCAGGGAGGTGGACTCCTACAATGAGCAGTTCTTC	CATSREVDSYNEQFF
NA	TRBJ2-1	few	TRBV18	TGTGCCAGCTCACGTCAGGGTTTAGGTGCCAATGAGCAGTTCTTC	CASSRQGLGANEQFF
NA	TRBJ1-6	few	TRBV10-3	TGTGCCATCAGTGAGACAGAGAATTCACCCCTCCACTTT	CAISETENSPLHF
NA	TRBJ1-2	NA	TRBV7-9	TGTGCCAGCAGCTTAACGGAGGGACGAGAAGGCTACACCTTC	CASSLTEGREGYTF
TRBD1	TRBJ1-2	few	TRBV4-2	TGTGCCAGCAGCCAGGACCGGGACAGGGCTTATGGCTACACCTTC	CASSQDRDRAYGYTF
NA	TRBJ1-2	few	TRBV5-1	TGCGCCAGCAGCTTGGGGCAGGGAAACTATGGCTACACCTTC	CASSLGQGNYGYTF
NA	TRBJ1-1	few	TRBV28	TGTGCCAGCAGCCTCCCAAGGAACACTGAAGCTTTCTTT	CASSLPRNTEAFF
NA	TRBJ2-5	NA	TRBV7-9	TGTGCCAGCAGCGGCCAGCAGGGAGGAGAGACCCAGTACTTC	CASSGQQGGETQYF
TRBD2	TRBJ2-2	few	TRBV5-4	TGTGCCAGCAGCTTGGGGGGAGCGGGAGCCCCGAACACCGGGGAGCTGTTTTTT	CASSLGGAGAPNTGELFF
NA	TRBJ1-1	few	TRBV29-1	TGCAGCGTTGAACTGCGCCTGCGGGAAAAAGCTTTCTTT	CSVELRLREKAFF
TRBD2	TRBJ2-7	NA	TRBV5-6	TGTGCCAGCAGCTTGAGCGGGGGGATAGCGAGCGAGCAGTACTTC	CASSLSGGIASEQYF
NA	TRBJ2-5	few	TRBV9	TGTGCCAGCACCCCGGAGGGTACCTGGGAAGAGACCCAGTACTTC	CASTPEGTWEETQYF
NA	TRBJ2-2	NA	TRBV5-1	TGCGCCAGCAGCTTGGACCCCTCAGGAACCGGGGAGCTGTTTTTT	CASSLDPSGTGELFF
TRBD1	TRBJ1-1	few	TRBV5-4	TGTGCCAGCAGCTTGAGGGGTTTACAGGGGAGAGCTTTCTTT	CASSLRGLQGRAFF
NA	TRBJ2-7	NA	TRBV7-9	TGTGCCAGCAGCCCTCTCCGGGACATATCCTACGAGCAGTACTTC	CASSPLRDISYEQYF
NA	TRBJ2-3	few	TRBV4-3	TGCGCCAGCAGCCAAGATCCTAACACAGATACGCAGTATTTT	CASSQDPNTDTQYF
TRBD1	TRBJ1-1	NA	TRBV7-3	TGTGCCAGCAGCTTAAATTCAGGGGGCTCAGGGATGAACACTGAAGCTTTCTTT	CASSLNSGGSGMNTEAFF
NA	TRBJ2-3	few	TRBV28	TGTGCCAGCCCTCCCCGGGACAAACACACAGATACGCAGTATTTT	CASPPRDKHTDTQYF
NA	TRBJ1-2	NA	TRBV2	TGTGCCAGCAGTAGGACAGAGAGCTATGGCTACACCTTC	CASSRTESYGYTF
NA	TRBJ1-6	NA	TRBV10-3	TGTGCCATCAGCGCAGGGGATAATTCACCCCTCCACTTT	CAISAGDNSPLHF
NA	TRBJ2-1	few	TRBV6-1	TGTGCCAGCAGCCGGCAGAACAATGAGCAGTTCTTC	CASSRQNNEQFF
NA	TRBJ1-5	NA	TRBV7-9	TGTGCCAGCAGCTTAGGCCGCAGCCCCAATCAGCCCCAGCATTTT	CASSLGRSPNQPQHF
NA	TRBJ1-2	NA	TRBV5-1	TGCGCCAGCAGCTTGGAAAGAGCTAACTATGGCTACACCTTC	CASSLERANYGYTF
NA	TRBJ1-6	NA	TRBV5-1	TGCGCCAGCAGCTTGGAGGGACCGTATAATTCACCCCTCCACTTT	CASSLEGPYNSPLHF
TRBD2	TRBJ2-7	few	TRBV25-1	TGTGCCAGCAGTGAGGGGGGACTAGCGGGATATAACGAGCAGTACTTC	CASSEGGLAGYNEQYF
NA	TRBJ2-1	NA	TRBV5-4	TGTGCCAGCAGCCCAGAGAGAGAGGAGCAGTTCTTC	CASSPEREEQFF
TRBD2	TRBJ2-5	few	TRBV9	TGTGCCAGCAGCGTAGCCCCCGGGAGGGGAGAGACCCAGTACTTC	CASSVAPGRGETQYF
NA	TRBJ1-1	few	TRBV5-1	TGCGCCAGCAGCGGTACGACGGGGAACACTGAAGCTTTCTTT	CASSGTTGNTEAFF
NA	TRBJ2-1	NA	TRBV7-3	TGTGCCAGCAGGGACCCCGCCCGTGGTGTCTACAATGAGCAGTTCTTC	CASRDPARGVYNEQFF
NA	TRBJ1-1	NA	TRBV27	TGTGCCAGCACCAGAATGGGCGGGGAGGCTTTCTTT	CASTRMGGEAFF
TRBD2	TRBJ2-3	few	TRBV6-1	TGTGCCAGCAGTGAACGCCTTAGCGGGTTTAGCACAGATACGCAGTATTTT	CASSERLSGFSTDTQYF
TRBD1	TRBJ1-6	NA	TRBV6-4	TGTGCCAGCGGTCCGGGACAGGGGAATTCACCCCTCCACTTT	CASGPGQGNSPLHF